The present entry profiles one TCR beta chain with its context. The data were obtained in a study of blood T cell repertoires in COVID-19. Clones were sequenced by immunoSEQ multiplex PCR, and TCRdb holds only the in-frame ones, with some missing. Of about 240,000 clones in the sample, roughly 83% were seen once. The sequence came from a woman aged 80 or over with acute or convalescent COVID-19. What was sequenced was peripheral blood.

The CDR3 region has the DNA TGCGCCAGCAGCTTGGCGTGGCAGGCCCTGGCCTGGAAACACCATATATATTTT. Its protein product is CASSLAWQALAWKHHIYF. The rearrangement uses TRBV5-1 and TRBJ1-3, with no clear D. V was pared by 0 bases and J by 13 bases, with 29 bases between. The length of the CDR3 is 18 residues. Germline V gene sequence: CDR1 SGHRS, CDR2 YFSETQ.